This TCR beta chain was identified in a study of CD8 T cells in Susac syndrome. Study-level results: Within Susac syndrome CD4+ T cell repertoires, clonal expansion was not evident.

To note about this clonotype: Its antigen is as yet unknown.

The study sequenced TCR beta in blood CD8+ and CD4+ T cells. TEMRA cells were FACS-enriched, unlike CD8+ and CD4+ T cells, which were negatively isolated. RNA in amounts of about 0.45 to 1 ug was reverse transcribed with random hexamers. An immunoSEQ multiplex PCR generated amplified TCR beta CDR3 products spanning 54 Vbeta and 13 Jbeta. TCRdb recomputed calls from the immunoSEQ multiplex PCR reads with MiXCR, one row per CDR3 protein. The repertoire holds approximately 210,000 distinct CDR3 sequences, with 85% to 95% as singletons. The CDR3 runs to 15 residues. The V end was cut by 1 base, the J end by 1 base, with 11 bases between. CDR1 is DFQATT and CDR2 is SNEGSKA in the germline V gene (reference sequence).

The chain has TRBV20-1 and TRBJ2-1; D not certain. The sequence derives from a human donor with Susac syndrome. The sequenced material came from CD4+ T cells from PBMCs. DNA of the CDR3: TGCAGTGCTAGAGTTTCACTGGGATCCTACAATGAGCAGTTCTTC. This translates into CSARVSLGSYNEQFF.